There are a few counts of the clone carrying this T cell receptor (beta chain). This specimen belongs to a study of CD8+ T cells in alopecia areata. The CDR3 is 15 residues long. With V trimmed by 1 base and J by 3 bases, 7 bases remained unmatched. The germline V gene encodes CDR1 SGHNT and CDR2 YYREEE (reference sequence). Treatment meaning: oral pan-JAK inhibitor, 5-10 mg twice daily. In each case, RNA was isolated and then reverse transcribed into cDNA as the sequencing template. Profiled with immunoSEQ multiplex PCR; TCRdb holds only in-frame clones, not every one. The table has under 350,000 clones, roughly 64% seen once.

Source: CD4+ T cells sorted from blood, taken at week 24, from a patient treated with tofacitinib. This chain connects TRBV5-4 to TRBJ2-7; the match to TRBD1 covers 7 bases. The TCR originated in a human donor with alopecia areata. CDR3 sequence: CASSLKRGQDYEQYF. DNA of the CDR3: TGTGCCAGCAGCTTGAAACGAGGACAGGACTACGAGCAGTACTTC.